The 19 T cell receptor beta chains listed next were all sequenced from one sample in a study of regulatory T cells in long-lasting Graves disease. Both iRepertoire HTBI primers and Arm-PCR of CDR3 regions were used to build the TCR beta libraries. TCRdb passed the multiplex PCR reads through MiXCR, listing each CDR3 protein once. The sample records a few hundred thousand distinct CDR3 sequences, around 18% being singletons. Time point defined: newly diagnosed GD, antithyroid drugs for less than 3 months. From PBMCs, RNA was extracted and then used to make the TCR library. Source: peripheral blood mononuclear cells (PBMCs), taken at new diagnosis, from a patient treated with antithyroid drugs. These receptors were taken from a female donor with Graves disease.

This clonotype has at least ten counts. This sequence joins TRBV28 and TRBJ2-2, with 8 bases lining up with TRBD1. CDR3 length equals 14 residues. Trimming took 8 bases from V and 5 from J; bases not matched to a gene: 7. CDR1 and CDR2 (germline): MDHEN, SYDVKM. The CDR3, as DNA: TGTGCCAGCCAGACAGGGGTCCGAACCGGGGAGCTGTTTTTT. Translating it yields CASQTGVRTGELFF.

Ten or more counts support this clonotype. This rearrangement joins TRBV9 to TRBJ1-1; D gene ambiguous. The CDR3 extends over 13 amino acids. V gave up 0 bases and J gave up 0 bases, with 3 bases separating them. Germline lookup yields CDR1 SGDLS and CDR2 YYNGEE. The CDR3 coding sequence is TGTGCCAGCAGCGTAGACATGAACACTGAAGCTTTCTTT. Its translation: CASSVDMNTEAFF.

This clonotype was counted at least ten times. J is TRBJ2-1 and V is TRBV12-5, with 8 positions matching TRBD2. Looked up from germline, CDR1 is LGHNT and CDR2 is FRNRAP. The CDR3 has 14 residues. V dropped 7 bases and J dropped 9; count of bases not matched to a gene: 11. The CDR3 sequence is CASAPSGRDGEQFF. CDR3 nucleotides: TGTGCTAGTGCCCCAAGCGGGAGAGACGGTGAGCAGTTCTTC.

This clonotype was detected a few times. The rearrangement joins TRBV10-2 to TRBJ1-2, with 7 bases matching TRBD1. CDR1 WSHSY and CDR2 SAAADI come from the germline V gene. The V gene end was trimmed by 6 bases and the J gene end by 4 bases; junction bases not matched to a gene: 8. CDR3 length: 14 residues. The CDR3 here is CASSPGTAVYGYTF. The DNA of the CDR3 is TGCGCCAGCAGCCCCGGGACAGCCGTCTATGGCTACACCTTC.

The CDR3 sequence is CASSLPPRGGGASKEQYF. In DNA, the CDR3 is TGTGCCAGCAGCTTACCCCCACGCGGGGGGGGCGCTTCGAAAGAGCAGTACTTC. The rearrangement joins TRBV7-2 to TRBJ2-7; 9 positions match TRBD2. Germline V gene sequence: CDR1 SGHTA, CDR2 FQGNSA. The CDR3 runs 18 residues. V lost 2 bases and J lost 7; bases outside the gene matches: 18. Using reference TRBV7-2 and TRBJ2-7 for the parts outside the CDR3, the full variable domain is GAGVSQSPSNKVTEKGKDVELRCDPISGHTALYWYRQSLGQGLEFLIYFQGNSAPDKSGLPSDRFSAERTGGSVSTLTIQRTQQEDSAVYLCASSLPPRGGGASKEQYFGPGTRLTVT.

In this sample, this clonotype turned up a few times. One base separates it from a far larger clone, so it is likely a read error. The DNA for the CDR3 is TGTGCCAGCAGCCCAGCGACTAGTTTCTACAATGGGCAGTTCTTC. This sequence encodes CASSPATSFYNGQFF. The chain carries TRBV11-3 and TRBJ2-3; a possible D gene is TRBD2 (6 bases). The J call may be mistaken, given a closer DNA end match to TRBJ2-1. In germline, CDR1 is SGHNT, CDR2 YENEEA. This CDR3 region has 15 residues.

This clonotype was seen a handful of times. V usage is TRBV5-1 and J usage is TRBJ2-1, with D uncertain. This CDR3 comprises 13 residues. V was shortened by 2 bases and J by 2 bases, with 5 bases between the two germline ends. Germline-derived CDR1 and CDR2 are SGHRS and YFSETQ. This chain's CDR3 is CASSFRTYNEQFF. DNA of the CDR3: TGCGCCAGCAGCTTTCGGACCTACAATGAGCAGTTCTTC.

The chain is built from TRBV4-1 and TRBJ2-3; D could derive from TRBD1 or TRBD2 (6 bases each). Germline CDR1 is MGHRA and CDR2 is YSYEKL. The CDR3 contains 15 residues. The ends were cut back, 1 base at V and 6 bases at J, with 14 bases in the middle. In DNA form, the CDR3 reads TGCGCCAGCAGCCAAGCGGGGGCCCGCAGCGATACGCAGTATTTT. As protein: CASSQAGARSDTQYF.

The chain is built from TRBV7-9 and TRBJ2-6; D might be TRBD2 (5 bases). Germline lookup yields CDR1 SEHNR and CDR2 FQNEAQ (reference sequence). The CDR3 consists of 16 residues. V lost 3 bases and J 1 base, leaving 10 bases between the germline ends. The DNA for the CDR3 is TGTGCCAGCAGCTTGGACTGGAGGTCTGGGGCCAACGTCCTGACTTTC. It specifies CASSLDWRSGANVLTF. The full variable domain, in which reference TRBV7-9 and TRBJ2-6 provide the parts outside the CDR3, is DTGVSQNPRHKITKRGQNVTFRCDPISEHNRLYWYRQTLGQGPEFLTYFQNEAQLEKSRLLSDRFSAERPKGSFSTLEIQRTEQGDSAMYLCASSLDWRSGANVLTFGAGSRLTVL.

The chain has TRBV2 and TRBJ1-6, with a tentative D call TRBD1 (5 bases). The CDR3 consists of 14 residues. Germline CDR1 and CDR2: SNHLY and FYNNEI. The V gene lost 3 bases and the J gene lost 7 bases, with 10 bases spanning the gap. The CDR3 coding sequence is TGTGCCAGCAGTGACAGGGTTTCGAATTCACCCCTCCACTTT. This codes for CASSDRVSNSPLHF.

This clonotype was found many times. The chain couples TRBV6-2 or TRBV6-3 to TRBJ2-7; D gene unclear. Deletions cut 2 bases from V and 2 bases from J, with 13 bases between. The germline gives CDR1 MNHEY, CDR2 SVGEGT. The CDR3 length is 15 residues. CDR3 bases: TGTGCCAGCAGTTACCGCCGGGCGGTAGCCTACGAGCAGTACTTC. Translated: CASSYRRAVAYEQYF.

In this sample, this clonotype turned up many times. In DNA, the CDR3 is TGTGCTAGTGGTTTCCAGGGGGCTATTACCGGGGAGCTGTTTTTT. Translating gives CASGFQGAITGELFF. V is TRBV12-5 and J is TRBJ2-2, with 8 bases identical to TRBD1. V was pared by 3 bases and J by 5 bases, with 5 bases of the junction left unmatched. The CDR3 is made up of 15 amino acids. Germline assignment: CDR1 LGHNT and CDR2 FRNRAP. Looking up the rest from reference TRBV12-5 and TRBJ2-2 gives the full variable domain: DARVTQTPRHKVTEMGQEVTMRCQPILGHNTVFWYRQTMMQGLELLAYFRNRAPLDDSGMPKDRFSAEMPDATLATLKIQPSEPRDSAVYFCASGFQGAITGELFFGEGSRLTVL.

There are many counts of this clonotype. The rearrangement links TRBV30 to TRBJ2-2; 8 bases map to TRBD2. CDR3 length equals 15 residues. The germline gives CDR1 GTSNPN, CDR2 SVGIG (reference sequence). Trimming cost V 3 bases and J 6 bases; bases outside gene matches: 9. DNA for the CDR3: TGTGCCTGGAGAAAATCCGGGACTAGTGCCGGGGAGCTGTTTTTT. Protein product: CAWRKSGTSAGELFF.

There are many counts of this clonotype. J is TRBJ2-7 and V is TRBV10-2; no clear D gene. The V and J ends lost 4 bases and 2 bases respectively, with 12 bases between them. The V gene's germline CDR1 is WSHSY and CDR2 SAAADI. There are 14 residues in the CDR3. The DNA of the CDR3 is TGCGCCAGCAGTGGCTCCGGCCTCGCCTACGAGCAGTACTTC. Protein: CASSGSGLAYEQYF.

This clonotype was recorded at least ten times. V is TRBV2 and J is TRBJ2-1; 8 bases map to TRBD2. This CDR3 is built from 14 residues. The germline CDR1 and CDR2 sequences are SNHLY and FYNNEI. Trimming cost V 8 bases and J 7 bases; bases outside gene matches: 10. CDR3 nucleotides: TGTGCCAGCGAAAATGGGAAGCGGGGGAATGAGCAGTTCTTC. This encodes CASENGKRGNEQFF.

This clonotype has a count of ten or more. The CDR3 is CASLFGLEASGELFF. CDR3 bases: TGTGCCAGCTTATTTGGACTAGAGGCATCCGGGGAGCTGTTTTTT. The J gene is TRBJ2-2, the V gene TRBV6-1, with 7 bases aligning to TRBD2. Germline V gene sequence: CDR1 MNHNS, CDR2 SASEGT. The CDR3 runs to 15 residues. Trimming took 8 bases from V and 6 from J; bases not matched to a gene: 12.

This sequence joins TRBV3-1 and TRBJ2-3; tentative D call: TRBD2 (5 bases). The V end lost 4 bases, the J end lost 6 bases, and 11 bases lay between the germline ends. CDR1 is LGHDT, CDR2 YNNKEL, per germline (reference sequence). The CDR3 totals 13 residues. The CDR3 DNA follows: TGTGCCAGCAGCCGCCTAGCAACGGATACGCAGTATTTT. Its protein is CASSRLATDTQYF.

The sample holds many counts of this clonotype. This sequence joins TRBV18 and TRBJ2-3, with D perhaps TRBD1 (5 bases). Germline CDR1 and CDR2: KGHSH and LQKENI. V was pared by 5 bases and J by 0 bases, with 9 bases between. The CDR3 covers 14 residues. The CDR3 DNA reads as TGTGCCAGCTCATATGACAGAAGCACAGATACGCAGTATTTT. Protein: CASSYDRSTDTQYF.

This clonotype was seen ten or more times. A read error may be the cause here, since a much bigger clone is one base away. Here the CDR3 DNA reads TGTGCCAGCAGCCAATACACTGAAGCTTTCTTT. It is translated as CASSQYTEAFF. The V gene is TRBV4-2, the J gene TRBJ1-1; D remains ambiguous. The CDR3 consists of 11 residues. The V end lost 2 bases, the J end lost 3 bases, and 1 base lay between the germline ends. The germline gives CDR1 LGHNA, CDR2 YNFKEQ.